The following is a TCR beta chain sequence with its context. These data come from a study of cytomegalovirus exposure and HLA in healthy donors. The CDR3 has 22 amino acids. After removal of 0 bases from V and 1 base from J, the junction contained 20 bases not matched to a gene. CDR1 and CDR2 (germline): LGHNA, YSLEER. Primers included in the PCR were 60 Vbeta and 13 Jbeta primers. The method was immunoSEQ multiplex PCR; TCRdb's version includes in-frame clones alone and lacks a portion of them. The data show 140,000 to 150,000 clones, with 80% to 85% seen just once and roughly 3.5% held by the top ten.

This receptor was identified in a male donor in good health and CMV-seronegative. Input material: PBMCs. The chain is built from TRBV4-3 and TRBJ2-1, with 8 bases identical to TRBD2. Here the CDR3 reads CASSQDTMDKAGGVISYNEQFF. The CDR3, as DNA: TGCGCCAGCAGCCAAGATACGATGGATAAGGCGGGAGGCGTAATTTCCTACAATGAGCAGTTCTTC.